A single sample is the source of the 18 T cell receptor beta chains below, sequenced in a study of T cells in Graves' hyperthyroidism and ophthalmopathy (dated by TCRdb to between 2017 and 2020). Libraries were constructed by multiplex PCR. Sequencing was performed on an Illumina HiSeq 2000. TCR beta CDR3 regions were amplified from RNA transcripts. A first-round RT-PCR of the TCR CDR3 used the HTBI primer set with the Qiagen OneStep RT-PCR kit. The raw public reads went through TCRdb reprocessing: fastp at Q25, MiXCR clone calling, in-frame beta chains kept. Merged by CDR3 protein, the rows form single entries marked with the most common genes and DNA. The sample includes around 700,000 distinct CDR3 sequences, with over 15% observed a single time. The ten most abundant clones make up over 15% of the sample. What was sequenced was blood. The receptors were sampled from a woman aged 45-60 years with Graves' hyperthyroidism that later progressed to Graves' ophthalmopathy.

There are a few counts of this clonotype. Here the CDR3 DNA reads TGCAGCGTTGGTCAGCTTGAAGCTTTCTTT. As protein: CSVGQLEAFF. The chain is built from TRBV29-1 and TRBJ1-1; D unclear. The V end lost 4 bases, the J end lost 7 bases, and 7 bases lay between the germline ends. The CDR3 loop spans 10 amino acids. Germline loops: CDR1 SQVTM, CDR2 ANQGSEA.

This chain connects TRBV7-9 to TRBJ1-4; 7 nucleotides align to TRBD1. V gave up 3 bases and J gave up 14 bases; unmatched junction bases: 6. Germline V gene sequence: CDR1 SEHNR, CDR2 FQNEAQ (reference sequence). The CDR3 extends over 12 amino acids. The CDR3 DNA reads TGTGCCAGCAGCTTGGAAAGGGGGCTTCTGTTTTTT. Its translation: CASSLERGLLFF.

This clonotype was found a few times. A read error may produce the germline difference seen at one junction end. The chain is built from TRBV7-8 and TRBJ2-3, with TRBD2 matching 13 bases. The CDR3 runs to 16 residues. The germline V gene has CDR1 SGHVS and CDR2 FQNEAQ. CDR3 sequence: CASSFRLAGGTDMQYF. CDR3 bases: TGTGCCAGCAGCTTCCGACTAGCGGGGGGAACGGATATGCAGTATTTT.

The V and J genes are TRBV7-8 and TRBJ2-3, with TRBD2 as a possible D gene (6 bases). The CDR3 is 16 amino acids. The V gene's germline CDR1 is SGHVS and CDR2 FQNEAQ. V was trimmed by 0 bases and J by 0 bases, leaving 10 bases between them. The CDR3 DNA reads TGTGCCAGCAGCTTAGCTAGCGGATATAGCACAGATACGCAGTATTTT. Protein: CASSLASGYSTDTQYF. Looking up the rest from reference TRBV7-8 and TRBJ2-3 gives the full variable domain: GAGVSQSPRYKVAKRGQDVALRCDPISGHVSLFWYQQALGQGPEFLTYFQNEAQLDKSGLPSDRFFAERPEGSVSTLKIQRTQQEDSAVYLCASSLASGYSTDTQYFGPGTRLTVL.

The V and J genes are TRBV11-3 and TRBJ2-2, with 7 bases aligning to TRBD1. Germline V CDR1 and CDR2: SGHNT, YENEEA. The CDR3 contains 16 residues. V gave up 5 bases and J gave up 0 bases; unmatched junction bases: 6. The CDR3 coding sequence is TGTGCCAGCAGCCCCCGGGACAGCTCGAACACCGGGGAGCTGTTTTTT. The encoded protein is CASSPRDSSNTGELFF.

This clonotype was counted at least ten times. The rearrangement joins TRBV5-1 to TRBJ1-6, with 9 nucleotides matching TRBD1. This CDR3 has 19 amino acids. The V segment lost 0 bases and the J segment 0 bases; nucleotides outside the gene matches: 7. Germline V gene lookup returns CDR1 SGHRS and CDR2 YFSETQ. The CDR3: CASSLAPGQGSSYNSPLHF. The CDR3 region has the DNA TGCGCCAGCAGCTTGGCCCCAGGACAGGGGAGCTCCTATAATTCACCCCTCCACTTT.

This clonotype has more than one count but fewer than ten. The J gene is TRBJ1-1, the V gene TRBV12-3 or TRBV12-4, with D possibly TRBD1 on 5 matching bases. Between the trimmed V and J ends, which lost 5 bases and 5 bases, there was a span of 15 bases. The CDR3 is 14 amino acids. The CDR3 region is CASSRDGEVTEAFF. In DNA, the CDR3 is TGTGCCAGCAGTCGGGACGGCGAAGTGACTGAAGCTTTCTTT.

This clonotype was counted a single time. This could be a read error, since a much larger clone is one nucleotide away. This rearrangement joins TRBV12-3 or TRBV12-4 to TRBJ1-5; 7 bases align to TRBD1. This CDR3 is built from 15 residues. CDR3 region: CASSTTEGGYQPRHF. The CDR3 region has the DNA TGTGCCAGCAGTACCACCGAAGGGGGCTATCAGCCCCGGCATTTT.

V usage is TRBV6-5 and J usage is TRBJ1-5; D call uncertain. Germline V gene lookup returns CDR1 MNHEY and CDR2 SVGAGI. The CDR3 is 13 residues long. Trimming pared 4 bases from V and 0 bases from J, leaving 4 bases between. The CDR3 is CASSSLSNQPQHF. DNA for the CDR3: TGTGCCAGCAGTTCTCTTAGCAATCAGCCCCAGCATTTT.

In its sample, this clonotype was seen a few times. CDR3 sequence: CASSLSSTGTNYGYTF. CDR3 DNA: TGTGCCAGCAGCTTAAGTTCGACAGGGACGAACTATGGCTACACCTTC. The chain is built from TRBV7-9 and TRBJ1-2; 7 bases are a match to TRBD1. Germline V gene lookup returns CDR1 SEHNR and CDR2 FQNEAQ (reference sequence). This CDR3 is 16 amino acids long. Trimming removed 2 bases from V and 2 bases from J; junction bases left unmatched: 8.

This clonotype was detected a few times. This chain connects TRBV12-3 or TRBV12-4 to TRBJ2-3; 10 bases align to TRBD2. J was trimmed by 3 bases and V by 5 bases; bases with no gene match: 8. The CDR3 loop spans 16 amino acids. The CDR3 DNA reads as TGTGCCAGCAGTCGGTCGAGGACTAGCGGTACAGATACGCAGTATTTT. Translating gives CASSRSRTSGTDTQYF.

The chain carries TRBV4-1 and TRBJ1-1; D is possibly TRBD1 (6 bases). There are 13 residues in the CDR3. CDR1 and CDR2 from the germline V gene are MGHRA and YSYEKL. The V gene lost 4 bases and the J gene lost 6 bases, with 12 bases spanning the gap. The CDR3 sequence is CASSLPQGPEAFF. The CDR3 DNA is TGCGCCAGCAGCCTTCCACAGGGACCTGAAGCTTTCTTT.

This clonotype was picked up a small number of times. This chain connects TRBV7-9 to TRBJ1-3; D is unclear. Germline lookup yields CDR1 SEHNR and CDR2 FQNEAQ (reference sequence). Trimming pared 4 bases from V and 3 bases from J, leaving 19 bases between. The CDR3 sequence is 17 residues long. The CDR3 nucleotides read TGTGCCAGCAGCTCATCTCTTGACCTGGTGGGTGGAAACACCATATATTTT. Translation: CASSSSLDLVGGNTIYF.

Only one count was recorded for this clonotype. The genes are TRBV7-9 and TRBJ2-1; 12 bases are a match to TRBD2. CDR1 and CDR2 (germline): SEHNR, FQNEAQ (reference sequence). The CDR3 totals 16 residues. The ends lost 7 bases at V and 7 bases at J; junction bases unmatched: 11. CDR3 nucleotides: TGTGCCAGCAACTACCAGCCTAGCGGGGGGGGGAATGAGCAGTTCTTC. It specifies CASNYQPSGGGNEQFF.

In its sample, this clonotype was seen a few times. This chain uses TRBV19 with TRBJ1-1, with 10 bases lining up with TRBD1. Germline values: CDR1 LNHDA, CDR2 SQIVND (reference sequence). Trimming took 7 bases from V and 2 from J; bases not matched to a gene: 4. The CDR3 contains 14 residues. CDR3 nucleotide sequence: TGTGCCAGTAAAGACAGGGGGCTAAACACTGAAGCTTTCTTT. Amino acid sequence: CASKDRGLNTEAFF. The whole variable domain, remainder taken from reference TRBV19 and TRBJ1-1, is DGGITQSPKYLFRKEGQNVTLSCEQNLNHDAMYWYRQDPGQGLRLIYYSQIVNDFQKGDIAEGYSVSREKKESFPLTVTSAQKNPTAFYLCASKDRGLNTEAFFGQGTRLTVV.

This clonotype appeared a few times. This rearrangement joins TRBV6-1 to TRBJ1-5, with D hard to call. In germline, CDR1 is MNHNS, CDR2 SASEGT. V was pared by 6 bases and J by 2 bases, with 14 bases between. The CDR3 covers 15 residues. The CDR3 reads CASSEGSGGNQPQHF. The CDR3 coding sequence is TGTGCCAGCAGCGAGGGAAGTGGGGGCAATCAGCCCCAGCATTTT.

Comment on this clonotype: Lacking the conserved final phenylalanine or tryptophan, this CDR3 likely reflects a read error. The CDR3, as DNA: TGTGCCAGCAGCCAGAGCAGGGGACCTCAGCCCCAGCATCTT. This gives the protein CASSQSRGPQPQHL. V and J are TRBV12-3 or TRBV12-4 and TRBJ1-5; TRBD1 is a possible D gene (6 bases). This CDR3 contains 14 residues. Deletions cut 6 bases from V and 6 bases from J, with 15 bases between.

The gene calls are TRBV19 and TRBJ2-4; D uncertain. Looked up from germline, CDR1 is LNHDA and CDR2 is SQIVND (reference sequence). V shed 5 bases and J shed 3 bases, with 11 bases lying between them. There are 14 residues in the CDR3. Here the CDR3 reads CASSEDVGKNIQYF. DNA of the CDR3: TGTGCCAGTAGTGAGGACGTTGGCAAAAACATTCAGTACTTC.